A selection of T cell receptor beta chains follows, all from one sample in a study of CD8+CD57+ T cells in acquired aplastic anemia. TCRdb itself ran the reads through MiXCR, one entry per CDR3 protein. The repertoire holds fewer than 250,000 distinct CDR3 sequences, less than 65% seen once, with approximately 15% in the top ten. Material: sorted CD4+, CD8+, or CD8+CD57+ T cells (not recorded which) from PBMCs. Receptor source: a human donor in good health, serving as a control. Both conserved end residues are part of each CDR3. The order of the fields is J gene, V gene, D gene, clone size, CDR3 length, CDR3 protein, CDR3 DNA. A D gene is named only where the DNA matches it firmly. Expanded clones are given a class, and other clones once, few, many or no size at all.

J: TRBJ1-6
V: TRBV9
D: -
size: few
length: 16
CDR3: CASSVDDGSYNSPLHF
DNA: TGTGCCAGCAGCGTAGATGATGGCTCCTATAATTCACCCCTCCACTTT

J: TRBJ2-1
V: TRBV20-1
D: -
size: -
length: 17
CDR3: CSARDVNRGSDHNEQFF
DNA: TGCAGTGCTAGAGACGTGAATAGAGGTAGCGACCACAATGAGCAGTTCTTC

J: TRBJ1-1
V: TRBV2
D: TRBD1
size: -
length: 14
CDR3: CASSEGTGGTEAFF
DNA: TGTGCCAGCAGTGAAGGGACAGGGGGCACTGAAGCTTTCTTT

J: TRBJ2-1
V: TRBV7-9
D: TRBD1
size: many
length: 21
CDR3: CASTKAGYWTGEGVPYNEQFF
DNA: TGTGCCAGCACCAAGGCGGGGTACTGGACAGGGGAGGGGGTACCTTACAATGAGCAGTTCTTC

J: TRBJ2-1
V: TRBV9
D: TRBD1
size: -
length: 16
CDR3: CASSAGGSTGGYEQFF
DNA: TGTGCCAGCAGCGCAGGGGGTTCGACAGGGGGCTATGAGCAGTTCTTC

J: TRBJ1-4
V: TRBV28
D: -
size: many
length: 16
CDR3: CASIPTHRVTNEKLFF
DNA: TGTGCCAGCATCCCGACCCACAGAGTAACTAATGAAAAACTGTTTTTT

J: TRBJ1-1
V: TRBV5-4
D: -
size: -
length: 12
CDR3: CASSLRDGEAFF
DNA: TGTGCCAGCAGCCTCAGGGACGGTGAAGCTTTCTTT

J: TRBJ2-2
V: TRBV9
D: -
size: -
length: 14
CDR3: CASSVAYRDGELFF
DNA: TGTGCCAGCAGCGTAGCCTACAGGGACGGGGAGCTGTTTTTT

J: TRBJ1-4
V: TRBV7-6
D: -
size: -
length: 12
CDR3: CASSFSGEKLFF
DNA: TGTGCCAGCAGTTTTTCGGGAGAAAAACTGTTTTTT

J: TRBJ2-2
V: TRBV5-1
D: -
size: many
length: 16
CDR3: CASSKRDGSNTGELFF
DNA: TGCGCCAGCAGCAAACGGGACGGATCGAACACCGGGGAGCTGTTTTTT

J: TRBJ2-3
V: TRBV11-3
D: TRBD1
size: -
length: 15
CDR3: CASSLVQGATDTQYF
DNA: TGTGCCAGCAGCTTAGTTCAGGGGGCCACAGATACGCAGTATTTT

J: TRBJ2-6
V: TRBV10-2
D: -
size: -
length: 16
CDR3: CASIDGYRAGANVLTF
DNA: TGCGCCAGCATCGACGGCTACAGGGCTGGGGCCAACGTCCTGACTTTC

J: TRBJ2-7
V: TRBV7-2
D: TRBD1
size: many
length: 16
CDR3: CASSLVGTGEPYEQYF
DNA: TGTGCCAGCAGCTTAGTCGGGACAGGCGAACCCTACGAGCAGTACTTC

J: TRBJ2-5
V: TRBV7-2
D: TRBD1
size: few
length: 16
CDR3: CASSPPPTGIQETQYF
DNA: TGTGCCAGCAGCCCCCCACCGACAGGGATTCAAGAGACCCAGTACTTC

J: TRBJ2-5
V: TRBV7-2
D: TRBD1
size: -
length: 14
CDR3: CASRSGQGGETQYF
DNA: TGTGCCAGCAGATCCGGACAGGGGGGAGAGACCCAGTACTTC

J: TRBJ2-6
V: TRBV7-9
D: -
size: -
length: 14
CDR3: CASSKGVGANVLTF
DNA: TGTGCCAGCAGCAAGGGGGTTGGGGCCAACGTCCTGACTTTC

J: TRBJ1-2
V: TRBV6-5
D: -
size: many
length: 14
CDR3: CASSYSFGFYGYTF
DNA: TGTGCCAGCAGTTACTCCTTCGGATTCTATGGCTACACCTTC

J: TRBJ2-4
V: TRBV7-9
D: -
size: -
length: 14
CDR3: CASSSDVRENIQYF
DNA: TGCGCCAGCAGCTCAGACGTTCGGGAAAACATTCAGTACTTC

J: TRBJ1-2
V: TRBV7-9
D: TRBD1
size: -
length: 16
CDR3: CASSLPGQGANYGYTF
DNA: TGTGCCAGCAGCTTACCCGGACAGGGAGCTAACTATGGCTACACCTTC

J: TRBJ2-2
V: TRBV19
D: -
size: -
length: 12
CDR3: CASRVGTGELFF
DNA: TGTGCCAGTAGGGTAGGGACAGGGGAGCTGTTTTTT

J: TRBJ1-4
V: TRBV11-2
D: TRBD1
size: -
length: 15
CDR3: CASSLDWTGGEKLFF
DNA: TGTGCCAGTAGCTTAGATTGGACAGGGGGCGAAAAACTGTTTTTT

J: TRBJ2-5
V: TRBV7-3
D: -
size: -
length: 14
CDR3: CASSLRGAQETQYF
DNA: TGTGCCAGCAGCTTAAGGGGGGCCCAAGAGACCCAGTACTTC